The following is a TCR beta chain sequence with its context. Its specific antigen is unknown. It has no much larger one-base neighbor in the sample; base qualities were not kept. The cohort comprised fewer than 750 healthy bone marrow donors. At the time of sampling, every cohort member was nominally healthy, though immune exposures that went unrecorded were likely present. The donor was CMV seropositive and was included in the group of 250 to 300 seropositive cohort members. A peripheral blood sample was collected from each donor, and TCR beta sequencing was performed on peripheral blood mononuclear cells. The Qiagen DNeasy Blood Extraction Kit was used to extract genomic DNA from the blood cell samples. The germline V gene supplies CDR1 MGHRA and CDR2 YSYEKL. Trimmed from V: 4 bases; trimmed from J: 5 bases; junction bases lacking a gene match: 6. CDR3 length: 16 amino acids, cysteine to phenylalanine. Only CDR3 DNA is held: 48 bases, read in frame from base 1.

The data were obtained in a study of cytomegalovirus exposure and HLA in healthy donors (dated 2017 in TCRdb). Context from the whole study: According to an earlier analysis of 550 to 700 of the donors, about 180 million T cells yielded 117 million unique TCR beta sequences and 276 Gb of sequence data. Roughly 5 DR-DQ haplotypes were handled as single units for association and clustering because linkage in the cohort was strong. An early release covering just under 650 HLA-typed donors comprised approximately 290 gigabases of sequencing data and around 80 million unique TCR sequences. An earlier analysis of around 640 of the donors used high-throughput TCR beta sequencing to judge whether each TCR beta V gene segment behaved as functional or pseudogenic. Class I and class II HLA loci were covered by the typing at four-digit resolution. Donor age, sex, ethnicity and CMV serostatus were compiled alongside the repertoire data. Besides the first cohort of hundreds of subjects, a separate validation cohort made up of roughly 130 different subjects was used. Among the approximately 400 genotyped donors, around 81% belonged to the genetic ancestry cluster associated with self-reported Caucasian donors. A later analysis re-examined previously published TCR beta repertoires from 500 to 700 donors and added high-resolution HLA genotyping to investigate patterns of TCR occurrence. On average, approximately 250,000 unique TCR beta nucleotide sequences were sequenced per donor among 398 genotyped donors of the cohort, with roughly 18% of those sequences being non-productive. The number of donors typed differed by locus, with roughly 620-630 for A, B, C, DRB1 and DQB1, roughly 520 for DQA1, nearly 610 for DPA1, and over 400 for DPB1. High-throughput TCR immunosequencing, statistical association of individual TCRs with disease status, and machine learning were combined to predict cytomegalovirus infection status. The study aimed to test whether signatures of past pathogen exposure could be identified by cataloging public T cell receptors. Using immunosequencing, the study profiled T cell repertoires from around 680 subjects and related those repertoires to cytomegalovirus serostatus. A later genetic analysis took genome-wide SNP genotypes for about three fifths of the 666 donors and used that subset as a discovery cohort. All discovery cohort repertoires had been generated on a single sequencing platform. Rather than using new phenotypic data, the later analysis identified candidate immune exposures from TCR beta sequences and from how often those sequences occurred across donors. Broader findings and caveats from the paper: In a later analysis, more than 15,000 TCR beta sequences were associated with specific HLA alleles at a false discovery rate of 0.05. In a later analysis, HLA-associated TCR beta chains were found to be more clonally expanded and to have lower generation probabilities than equally common non-associated chains. According to a later analysis, parvovirus B19, influenza, CMV and Epstein-Barr virus appeared linked to several top co-occurrence clusters. A further reported finding was that TCR beta sequences accurately predicted the HLA-A and HLA-B alleles for most subjects in the first cohort. The presence/absence analyses assumed that sequencing depth was roughly uniform across donors, and that assumption may not be true. In this cohort, only TCR beta chains were sequenced, and detectable features were limited by the absence of alpha or paired-chain data. Immune exposure information for the cohort was limited to CMV serostatus. The study gave a list of 150 to 200 TCR beta chains associated with cytomegalovirus. Because counts were too low, under 20 rarely observed V segments, including chromosome 9 orphons, were left out of the earlier analysis of about 620 of the donors. Most TCR sequences were observed very rarely across donors, whereas some public TCRs were present in many individuals. The authors suggested that the approach could potentially be generalized to other disease states and immunological phenotypes. An association between a missense DCLRE1C variant and V-gene and J-gene trimming of TCR beta chains was found in a later genetic analysis and replicated in an independent cohort. A later genetic analysis reported fewer N-insertions in productive TCRs among donors in an Asian-associated ancestry cluster than the roughly 620-donor mean. Some IMGT-functional V segments, including TRBV6-2 and TRBV6-3, could not be distinguished by the 87-base-pair reads and were therefore excluded. A later analysis found that TCR association rates varied across HLA loci, with DRB1 alleles showing the most associated TCRs and HLA-C alleles the fewest. When HLA alleles, especially DR and DQ, strongly co-occurred, TCR associations were difficult to assign to individual alleles. In a later analysis, most CMV-associated TCR beta chains were found to appear HLA-restricted, with HLA associations seemingly driven largely by CMV exposure. The sequencing pipeline was judged likely to have produced a cluster of highly shared sequence variants as a technical artifact. Three of the identified cytomegalovirus-associated TCR beta chains were confirmed in vitro to be specific for cytomegalovirus antigens. Because HLA typing was unavailable for some donors at each locus, only the typed subset was used in association tests. Cytomegalovirus status was reported to be diagnosed by the classifier with high specificity and sensitivity in both the original and validation cohorts. In an earlier analysis of roughly 560 of the donors, most TCR beta V segments were observed in productive rearrangements about 87% or about 30% of the time, broadly matching IMGT annotations. Linkage disequilibrium might explain the correlated functional status among segregating V segments, but an unknown experimental factor could not be ruled out.

The library relied on the immunoSEQ multiplex PCR assay. The multiplex PCR relied on a mix of 60 forward primers for TCR Vbeta segments and 13 reverse primers for TCR Jbeta segments. The CDR3 region of rearranged TCR beta genes was amplified from genomic DNA by a multiplex PCR assay. The amplified TCR beta libraries were sequenced on the Illumina HiSeq System as 87-base-pair reads. Under the source paper's analysis protocol: Across the 670 or so repertoires, a later analysis counted tens of millions of unique TCR beta chains, about 10 million of which were shared by at least two donors. Raw reads were error-corrected and collapsed into unique sequences by a nearest-neighbor algorithm in which closely related sequences were merged to remove PCR and sequencing errors. To assign V, D and J gene segments, CDR3 sequences were aligned to IMGT reference sequences. For a sequence to be retained, at least a six-nucleotide match to both a V gene segment and a J gene segment was required. Rearrangements were called productive when the CDR3 lacked stop codons and stayed in frame with V and J; all others were non-productive. Following IMGT convention, CDR3 was defined as the stretch from the second conserved V-encoded cysteine up to the conserved J-encoded phenylalanine. The earlier analysis of approximately 500 of the donors excluded sequences that lacked an unambiguous match to a single V gene segment. An earlier analysis of some 500 of the donors classified V segments as functional when productive rearrangements were above 56.7% and as segregating when the standard deviation between donors was above 5%. A statistical classification framework was built for diagnosing cytomegalovirus status from the catalog of TCR beta chain sequences. A later analysis assigned V and J genes by comparing TCR nucleotide sequences with IMGT/GENE-DB human TR gene sequences. The TCRdist pipeline was used in a later analysis to assign CDR3 sequences and most-parsimonious VDJ recombination scenarios. In a later analysis, each TCR beta chain was defined by its CDR3 amino acid sequence together with its V-gene family, and reads without a unique V-gene family were excluded. A later analysis removed 592 highly shared, low-generation-probability nucleotide sequences to deal with suspected cross-contamination and a sequencing artifact. For each public chain, a later analysis derived a clonal expansion index from normalized ranks of inferred template counts within each repertoire. A later analysis computed generation probabilities with a VDJ recombination model fitted to out-of-frame rearrangements, and checked the results against IGoR. A later analysis scored TCR-TCR, TCR-HLA and TCR-CMV co-occurrence with hypergeometric tests, applying a repertoire-size bias correction to TCR pairs. A later analysis estimated false discovery rates by permuting HLA or CMV assignments 20 times. In a later analysis, co-occurring TCRs were grouped using DBSCAN, and TCRdist sequence similarity was added for clustering within HLA-allele-positive subsets. Repertoires with fewer than 30,000 or more than 120,000 public chains, plus five repertoires with anomalous nucleotide sharing, were excluded from co-occurrence clustering. In TCRdb, the immuneACCESS table is reduced to in-frame sequences with V and J assigned. These tables do not hold every clone; where another copy was compared, an unresolved V gene accounts for under half, and the others remain unexplained. Clone size and V and J calls were adopted from that table, with D and trimming inferred from the DNA. This sample gives 120,000 or so clones in total; roughly 78% of them show up just once. About 8.9% of the sample is held by the ten biggest clonotypes.

The chain is assembled from TRBV4-1 and TRBJ2-3; a stretch of 13 junction bases matches TRBD2. The specimen sequenced was PBMCs. This receptor was taken from a man aged 30 to 45 in good health and CMV-seropositive. CDR3 protein: CASSLGLAGELDTQYF. The DNA sequence is TGCGCCAGCAGCCTTGGACTAGCGGGGGAATTAGATACGCAGTATTTT.